This entry describes one T cell receptor beta chain. Its antigen is undetermined. The V end lost 0 bases, the J end lost 0 bases, and 9 bases lay between the germline ends. Germline lookup yields CDR1 SGDLS and CDR2 YYNGEE. This CDR3 region has 15 residues. The data stem from a study of T cell responses to AZD1222 COVID-19 vaccine. The study, taken as a whole, reports: Sampling that yielded the repertoires occurred only after the peak T cell response. With two AZD1222 doses given, Spike-specific TCR breadth and depth both rose. Most donors were white British and more were female, and clonal diversity was possibly underestimated.

The protocol was immunoSEQ multiplex PCR, while the TCRdb copy is restricted to in-frame clones and leaves out a portion. Of around 110,000 clones listed, roughly nine tenths are singletons. The rearrangement uses TRBV9 and TRBJ1-1; the D gene is possibly TRBD1 (6 bases). The sequenced sample was peripheral blood, obtained 28 days after the second AZD1222 dose. This receptor was identified in an adult who received the AZD1222 COVID-19 vaccine. CDR3 sequence: CASSVADSLNTEAFF. The DNA of the CDR3 is TGTGCCAGCAGCGTAGCGGACAGTTTGAACACTGAAGCTTTCTTT.